The 24 T cell receptor beta chains in this list originate from one sample, sequenced in a study of control samples from healthy donors and cancer patients. Clones were sequenced by immunoSEQ multiplex PCR, and TCRdb holds only the in-frame ones, with some missing. The sample lists approximately 100,000 clones, around nine tenths seen once, with over 15% in the top ten. Sequencing was performed on PBMCs. The receptors come from a man in his 60s with lung cancer.

This clone was counted between two and nine times. The gene calls are TRBV6-2 or TRBV6-3 and TRBJ2-7; 8 bases align to TRBD2. V shed 3 bases, J shed 4 bases, and the junction held 5 bases outside the gene matches. Germline CDR1 and CDR2: MNHEY and SVGEGT. The CDR3 sequence is 14 residues long. The CDR3 bases are TGTGCCAGCAGTTATGCGGGGGGCATTTACGAGCAGTACGTC. It encodes CASSYAGGIYEQYV.

The chain's CDR3 is CASSRGQDYEQYF. The CDR3 DNA sequence: TGTGCCAGCAGCCGGGGACAGGACTACGAGCAGTACTTC. V gene TRBV11-3 combines with J gene TRBJ2-7, with 8 bases matching TRBD1. The germline V gene has CDR1 SGHNT and CDR2 YENEEA. V lost 5 bases to trimming and J lost 3 bases; unmatched junction nucleotides: 3. This CDR3 comprises 13 residues.

The gene calls are TRBV7-9 and TRBJ1-1, with 7 bases aligning to TRBD1. The J segment lost 4 bases and the V segment lost 10 bases, leaving 6 bases of the junction unmatched. The CDR3 is made up of 12 amino acids. Germline CDR1 and CDR2: SEHNR and FQNEAQ (reference sequence). The CDR3, as DNA: TGTGCCATCTCGGACAGGCGCACTGAAGCTTTCTTT. This codes for CAISDRRTEAFF.

Only a few counts were recorded for this clone. The V and J genes are TRBV10-1 and TRBJ1-1; no clear D gene. CDR3 length: 12 residues. Trimming took off 3 bases at V and 4 bases at J, with 6 bases between the two ends. CDR1 WNHNN and CDR2 SYGVQD come from the germline V gene (reference sequence). CDR3 nucleotides: TGCGCCAGCAGTGACGGAGTCACTGAAGCTTTCTTT. Translating it yields CASSDGVTEAFF.

V usage is TRBV6-5 and J usage is TRBJ1-1; TRBD1 agrees at 9 bases. CDR1 and CDR2 from the germline V gene are MNHEY and SVGAGI. The V and J ends lost 4 bases and 5 bases, in that order; junction bases with no gene match: 8. CDR3 length: 15 residues. This CDR3 reads CASSSRWTGETEAFF. The CDR3 DNA is TGTGCCAGCAGTTCCCGTTGGACAGGGGAGACTGAAGCTTTCTTT.

About this clone itself: Other DNA sequences in the sample encode the same CDR3. The CDR3 loop is CASSLEGMNTEAFF. In DNA, the CDR3 is TGCGCCAGCAGCTTGGAAGGCATGAACACTGAAGCTTTCTTT. The gene calls are TRBV5-1 and TRBJ1-1; the D is unclear. Trimming left V 0 bases short and J 0 bases short, with 6 bases between. This CDR3 region has 14 residues. CDR1 and CDR2 (germline): SGHRS, YFSETQ. The full variable domain, in which reference TRBV5-1 and TRBJ1-1 provide the parts outside the CDR3, is KAGVTQTPRYLIKTRGQQVTLSCSPISGHRSVSWYQQTPGQGLQFLFEYFSETQRNKGNFPGRFSGRQFSNSRSEMNVSTLELGDSALYLCASSLEGMNTEAFFGQGTRLTVV.

The sample holds a few counts of this clone. The CDR3 loop reads CASSSQQGAGTDTQYF. CDR3 sequence (DNA): TGTGCCAGCAGCTCACAACAGGGGGCTGGGACAGATACGCAGTATTTT. The chain couples TRBV5-4 to TRBJ2-3; 9 bases are a match to TRBD1. V dropped 3 bases and J dropped 3; count of bases not matched to a gene: 8. Per germline, CDR1 SGHNT and CDR2 YYREEE (reference sequence). This CDR3 comprises 16 residues.

The rearrangement joins TRBV9 to TRBJ2-7; D unresolved. Germline lookup yields CDR1 SGDLS and CDR2 YYNGEE. This CDR3 comprises 12 residues. The V and J ends lost 0 bases and 9 bases respectively, with 10 bases between them. The CDR3 DNA sequence: TGTGCCAGCAGCGTAGCCCTAGATGGGCAGTACGTC. Protein sequence: CASSVALDGQYV.

This rearrangement joins TRBV10-1 to TRBJ2-1; unclear D gene. Germline V gene lookup returns CDR1 WNHNN and CDR2 SYGVQD (reference sequence). V lost 2 bases and J lost 6, with 8 bases in between. This CDR3 has 13 residues. Written as DNA, the CDR3 is TGCGCCAGCAGTGAGAAGCCGTTCAATGAGCAGTTCTTC. Protein sequence: CASSEKPFNEQFF.

This chain uses TRBV5-1 with TRBJ2-3; 7 nucleotides agree with TRBD1. Trimming took 5 bases from V and 1 from J; bases not matched to a gene: 7. Germline CDR1 SGHRS, CDR2 YFSETQ. This CDR3 has 15 amino acids. The CDR3 nucleotides read TGCGCCAGCAGTCGCGACAGGGTAGGCACAGATACGCAGTATTTT. This encodes CASSRDRVGTDTQYF. Full variable domain (missing parts from reference TRBV5-1 and TRBJ2-3): KAGVTQTPRYLIKTRGQQVTLSCSPISGHRSVSWYQQTPGQGLQFLFEYFSETQRNKGNFPGRFSGRQFSNSRSEMNVSTLELGDSALYLCASSRDRVGTDTQYFGPGTRLTVL.

The rearrangement links TRBV7-9 to TRBJ2-3; D may be TRBD2 (6 bases). CDR3 length equals 14 residues. The V and J ends lost 4 bases and 3 bases respectively, with 11 bases between them. CDR1 and CDR2 (germline): SEHNR, FQNEAQ (reference sequence). CDR3 sequence (DNA): TGTGCCAGCAGCTCCTCTGGGGGGACAGATACGCAGTATTTT. It yields the protein CASSSSGGTDTQYF. The entire variable domain, with the rest obtained from reference TRBV7-9 and TRBJ2-3, is as follows: DTGVSQNPRHKITKRGQNVTFRCDPISEHNRLYWYRQTLGQGPEFLTYFQNEAQLEKSRLLSDRFSAERPKGSFSTLEIQRTEQGDSAMYLCASSSSGGTDTQYFGPGTRLTVL.

The chain recombines TRBV7-8 with TRBJ2-7; tentatively, D is TRBD1 (6 bases). CDR3 length: 16 residues. CDR1 is SGHVS, CDR2 FQNEAQ, per germline. The germline V and J ends were trimmed by 5 bases and 2 bases, with 19 bases remaining between them. In DNA form, the CDR3 reads TGTGCCAGCAGCCGCGACTGGACAGTCCTCCCCTACGAGCAGTACGTC. It yields the protein CASSRDWTVLPYEQYV.

V usage is TRBV9 and J usage is TRBJ2-2; tentative D call: TRBD2 (6 bases). The CDR3 is made up of 15 amino acids. Trimming took off 4 bases at V and 1 base at J, with 11 bases between the two ends. Germline V gene lookup returns CDR1 SGDLS and CDR2 YYNGEE. This chain's CDR3 is CASSLMGGNTGELFF. The CDR3 DNA sequence: TGTGCCAGCAGCTTAATGGGAGGGAACACCGGGGAGCTGTTTTTT. The whole variable domain, remainder taken from reference TRBV9 and TRBJ2-2, is DSGVTQTPKHLITATGQRVTLRCSPRSGDLSVYWYQQSLDQGLQFLIQYYNGEERAKGNILERFSAQQFPDLHSELNLSSLELGDSALYFCASSLMGGNTGELFFGEGSRLTVL.

A few counts support this clone. This chain joins TRBV5-4 and TRBJ2-1; no firm D call. Trimming took 4 bases from V and 0 from J, leaving 11 bases between them. The CDR3 is 15 amino acids. In germline, CDR1 is SGHNT, CDR2 YYREEE (reference sequence). The CDR3 bases are TGTGCCAGCAGCCCCCACCCTAGCTCCTACAATGAGCAGTTCTTC. Amino acid sequence: CASSPHPSSYNEQFF. Using reference TRBV5-4 and TRBJ2-1 for the parts outside the CDR3, the full variable domain is ETGVTQSPTHLIKTRGQQVTLRCSSQSGHNTVSWYQQALGQGPQFIFQYYREEENGRGNFPPRFSGLQFPNYSSELNVNALELDDSALYLCASSPHPSSYNEQFFGPGTRLTVL.

This clone was seen more than once but under ten times. J is TRBJ1-3 and V is TRBV9; D is unresolved. This CDR3 comprises 14 residues. Germline V gene sequence: CDR1 SGDLS, CDR2 YYNGEE. V dropped 1 base and J dropped 4 bases, with 9 bases sitting between them. The DNA of the CDR3 is TGTGCCAGCAGCGTAACTACAACCGGAAACACCATATATTTT. It translates to CASSVTTTGNTIYF.

The V and J genes are TRBV12-5 and TRBJ2-3, with 12 positions matching TRBD2. Germline-derived CDR1 and CDR2 are LGHNT and FRNRAP. The CDR3 is 17 amino acids. Trimming cost V 5 bases and J 6 bases; bases outside gene matches: 12. The CDR3 reads CASGPTSGGLVNDTQYF. CDR3 bases: TGTGCTAGTGGTCCGACTAGCGGGGGTCTAGTCAACGATACGCAGTATTTT.

On this clone: At one of its ends the junction is not consistent with the germline gene, which may arise from a read error. The chain combines TRBV27 with TRBJ2-2; 9 bases line up with TRBD2. From germline, CDR1 is MNHEY and CDR2 SMNVEV (reference sequence). The CDR3 spans 17 residues. CDR3 in DNA: TGCCCCCGCCGTCCACAACCGCGGGGGGGCCGGACCGGGGAGCTGTTTTTT. As protein: CPRRPQPRGGRTGELFF.

The V gene is TRBV6-5, the J gene TRBJ2-7; TRBD2 might be the D (8 bases). The CDR3 loop spans 15 amino acids. Trimming stripped 6 bases from V and 3 bases from J, with 18 bases between. CDR1 MNHEY and CDR2 SVGAGI come from the germline V gene. As DNA, the CDR3 is TGTGCCAGCAGCGGGGGGGGGACAGCCAACTACGAGCAGTACTTC. Encoded protein: CASSGGGTANYEQYF.

This chain connects TRBV5-6 to TRBJ2-1; 9 positions match TRBD2. Trimming at V came to 2 bases and at J to 4 bases, leaving 1 base not matched to a gene. Germline lookup yields CDR1 SGHDT and CDR2 YYEEEE. The CDR3 sequence is 14 residues long. This CDR3 reads CASSLTSGYNEQFF. Here the CDR3 DNA reads TGTGCCAGCAGCTTAACTAGCGGGTACAATGAGCAGTTCTTC.

Comments on this clone: This CDR3 is also generated by other DNA sequences in the sample. This CDR3 is CASSVNLEGGGEWDGYTF. In DNA, the CDR3 is TGTGCCAGCAGCGTAAATCTAGAGGGGGGGGGTGAGTGGGATGGCTACACCTTC. J is TRBJ1-2 and V is TRBV9; D possibly corresponds to TRBD1 (6 bases). V lost 1 base and J lost 6, with 25 bases in between. CDR3 size: 18 residues. Germline CDR1 reads SGDLS; CDR2 reads YYNGEE.

As regards this clone: Sequence at one end of the junction differs from germline and may be a read error. V and J are TRBV6-4 and TRBJ1-6, with 9 bases that match TRBD1. CDR3 length equals 10 residues. CDR1 and CDR2 from the germline V gene are MRHNA and SNTAGT. CDR3 DNA sequence: TGTGCCAGCAGTCCCGGGACAGGGACCTTT. It specifies CASSPGTGTF.

The chain employs TRBV30 and TRBJ1-1, with D possibly TRBD1 on 6 matching bases. The CDR3 spans 13 residues. The germline gives CDR1 GTSNPN, CDR2 SVGIG (reference sequence). V was trimmed by 7 bases and J by 2 bases, leaving 14 bases between them. This chain's CDR3 is CAFNRALNTEAFF. CDR3 nucleotide sequence: TGTGCCTTTAACAGGGCGCTAAACACTGAAGCTTTCTTT.

The chain recombines TRBV5-1 with TRBJ1-2; D not resolved. V lost 4 bases, J lost 8 bases, and 21 bases lay in between. Per germline, CDR1 SGHRS and CDR2 YFSETQ. The CDR3 has 15 amino acids. The DNA of the CDR3 is TGCGCCAGCAGCACGGGTTGGGAACGAACGGGAGGCTACACCTTC. It is translated as CASSTGWERTGGYTF.

The chain links TRBV29-1 to TRBJ2-1, with 9 nucleotides matching TRBD2. The CDR3 runs 14 residues. Germline V CDR1 and CDR2: SQVTM, ANQGSEA. V lost 4 bases, J lost 6 bases, and 7 bases stayed unmatched. CDR3 DNA: TGCAGCGTTGTGGAAGCGGGGGGAGGCAATGAGCAGTTCTTC. Protein sequence: CSVVEAGGGNEQFF.